This record looks at one T cell receptor beta chain sequence and its context. Which antigen it targets is not known. Nothing much larger sits one base from this clone, and base qualities are not available. This sample was included in a study of graft-versus-host responses after intestinal transplantation (dated by TCRdb to the early 2020s). In terms of the full investigation: Recipients received multivisceral, liver-intestinal, or isolated intestinal transplants. To identify alloreactive clones, pre-transplant mixed lymphocyte reaction products were sequenced and then compared with unstimulated pre-transplant donor and recipient T cells. After intestinal transplantation, graft-versus-host and host-versus-graft alloreactive T cell clones in the graft, circulation and bone marrow were tracked using bulk TCR-beta CDR3 sequencing. Rather than going through the commercial service, samples from three later patients were sequenced in-house on an Illumina MiSeq and processed with MiXCR. A peak of at least 4% donor T cells among recipient peripheral blood mononuclear cells was the definition used for donor T cell macrochimerism. Every recipient was given anti-thymocyte globulin induction, followed by around three years of maintenance tacrolimus and steroids. The cohort enrolled 20 to 30 intestinal transplant recipients, one of whom was a retransplant, and a few patients without pretransplant specimens were excluded.

To prepare the library, the immunoSEQ multiplex PCR assay was applied. In most patients, genomic DNA was isolated using the Qiagen DNeasy Blood and Tissue Kit and sent frozen to Adaptive Biotechnologies for TCR sequencing. For most patients, genomic DNA was subjected to high-throughput TCR-beta CDR3 sequencing by Adaptive Biotechnologies. The published analysis was carried out like this. TCR sequencing data were retrieved from Adaptive's ImmunoSEQ software for around 20 patients, whereas a few other patients were processed with MiXCR and VDJtools. To correct CD4 versus CD8 sorting errors, sequences present in both subsets at a frequency ratio below 5:1 were removed. Because the origin of CDR3 nucleotide sequences shared between donor and recipient could not be assigned, those sequences were removed. Alloreactive clones required at least 2-fold expansion over unstimulated cells and minimum CFSE-low frequency of 0.002% (template counts) or 0.001% (read counts). Clones detected in sequenced pre-transplant spleen, lymph node, or MLR CFSE-low populations of the donor or recipient were defined as mappable. The cumulative frequency of alloreactive clones was calculated as a percentage of all sequences, weighted by copy number. As stored in TCRdb, this immuneACCESS dataset retains in-frame rearrangements with V and J assigned. A fraction of the clones does not appear; measured against another copy, unresolved V genes explain less than half of the discrepancy, and the remainder lacks a known reason. V and J calls and clone size come straight from that table; D and trimming were deduced from the DNA. A total of 30,000 to 40,000 clones appear in this sample, approximately 94% of them only once. The top ten hold about 0.22% of the sample.

In light of the paper, this sample's time point label describes: cells obtained before transplantation from donor or recipient. CD3+CD4+ and CD3+CD8+ populations were FACS-sorted from unstimulated pre-transplant donor and recipient cells taken from spleen or lymph nodes. V is cut back by 2 bases and J by 5 bases, with 5 bases in the junction unmatched. The germline V gene (reference sequence) supplies CDR1 GTSNPN and CDR2 SVGIG. The CDR3 starts with the cysteine, ends with the phenylalanine, and has 13 residues. Kept here is only the CDR3 DNA, which spans 39 bases and is read in frame from base 1. General conclusions and limits of the study: The conclusions were limited by the relatively low number and heterogeneity of the intestinal transplant patients. GvH clones were found in recipient bone marrow, and some of the GvH clones appeared earlier in ileal mucosa or blood, which is consistent with an intestinal mucosal origin. Patients with donor T cell macrochimerism had high GvH to HvG T cell clonal ratios in their allografts. Early after transplant, peak levels of circulating GvH clones were found to be associated with declines in HvG clones.

This receptor was obtained from a human donor who was the organ donor for an intestinal transplant. Recombination linked TRBV30 to TRBJ1-2, and TRBD1 matches 7 of the central bases. This material consisted of unstimulated CD4+ T cells sorted from spleen or lymph node cells, taken before transplant. The CDR3 has the sequence CAWSTQGRYGYTF. The DNA sequence is TGTGCCTGGAGTACACAGGGGAGGTATGGCTACACCTTC. The full variable domain, completed from the reference TRBV30 and TRBJ1-2 proteins outside the CDR3, reads SQTIHQWPATLVQPVGSPLSLECTVEGTSNPNLYWYRQAAGRGLQLLFYSVGIGQISSEVPQNLSASRPQDRQFILSSKKLLLSDSGFYLCAWSTQGRYGYTFGSGTRLTVV.